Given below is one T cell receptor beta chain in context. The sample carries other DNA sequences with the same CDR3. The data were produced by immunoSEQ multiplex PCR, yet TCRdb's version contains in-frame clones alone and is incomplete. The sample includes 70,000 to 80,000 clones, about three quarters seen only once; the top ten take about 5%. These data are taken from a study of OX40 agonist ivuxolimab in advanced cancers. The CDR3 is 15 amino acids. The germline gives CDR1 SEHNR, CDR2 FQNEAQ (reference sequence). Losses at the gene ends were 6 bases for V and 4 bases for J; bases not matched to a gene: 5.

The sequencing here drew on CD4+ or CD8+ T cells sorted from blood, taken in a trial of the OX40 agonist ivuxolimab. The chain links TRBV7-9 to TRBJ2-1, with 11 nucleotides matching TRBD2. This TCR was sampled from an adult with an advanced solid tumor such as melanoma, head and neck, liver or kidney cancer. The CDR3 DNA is TGTGCCAGCAGTTTAACTAGCGGGGGATACAATGAGCAGTTCTTC. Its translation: CASSLTSGGYNEQFF.